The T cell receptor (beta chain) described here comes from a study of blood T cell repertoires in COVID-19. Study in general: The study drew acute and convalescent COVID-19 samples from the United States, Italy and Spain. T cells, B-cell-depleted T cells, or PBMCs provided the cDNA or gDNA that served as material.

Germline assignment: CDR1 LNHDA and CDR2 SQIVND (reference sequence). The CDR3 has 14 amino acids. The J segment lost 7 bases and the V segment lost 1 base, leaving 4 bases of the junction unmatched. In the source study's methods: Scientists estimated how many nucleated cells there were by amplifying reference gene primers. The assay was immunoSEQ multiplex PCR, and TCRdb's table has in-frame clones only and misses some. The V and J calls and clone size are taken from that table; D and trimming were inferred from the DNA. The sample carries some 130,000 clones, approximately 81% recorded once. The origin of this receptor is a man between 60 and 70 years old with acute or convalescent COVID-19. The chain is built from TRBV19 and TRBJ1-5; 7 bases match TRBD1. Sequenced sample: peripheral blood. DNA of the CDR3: TGTGCCAGTAGTATAGGACAGGGAAAACAGCCCCAGCATTTT. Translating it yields CASSIGQGKQPQHF.